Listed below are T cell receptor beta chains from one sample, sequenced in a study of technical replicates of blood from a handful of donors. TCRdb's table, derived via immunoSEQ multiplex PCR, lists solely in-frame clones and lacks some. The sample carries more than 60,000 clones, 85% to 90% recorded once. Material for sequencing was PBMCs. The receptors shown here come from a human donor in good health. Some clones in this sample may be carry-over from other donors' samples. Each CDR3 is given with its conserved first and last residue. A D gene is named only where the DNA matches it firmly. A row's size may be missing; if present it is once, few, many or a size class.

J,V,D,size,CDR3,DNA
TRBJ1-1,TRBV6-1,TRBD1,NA,CASSGEGGRHDRGGFGAFF,TGTGCCAGCAGTGGAGAAGGGGGGCGTCACGACAGGGGAGGGTTCGGAGCTTTCTTT
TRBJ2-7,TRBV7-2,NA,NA,CASSPPGHHYEQYF,TGTGCCAGCAGCCCCCCGGGACATCACTACGAGCAGTACTTC
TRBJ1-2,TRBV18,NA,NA,CASSPQTNYGYTF,TGTGCCAGCTCACCCCAGACAAACTATGGCTACACCTTC
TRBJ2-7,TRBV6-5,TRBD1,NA,CASSYYQGDGEQYF,TGTGCCAGCAGTTACTACCAGGGGGATGGCGAGCAGTACTTC
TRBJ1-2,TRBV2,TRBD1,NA,CASTGQGPLYGYTF,TGTGCCAGCACTGGACAGGGCCCTCTCTATGGCTACACCTTC
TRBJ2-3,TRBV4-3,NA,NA,CASSKLATLATDTQYF,TGCGCCAGCAGCAAGCTAGCGACACTTGCGACAGATACGCAGTATTTT
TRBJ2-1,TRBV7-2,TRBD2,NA,CASSASGSYPNEQFF,TGTGCCAGCAGCGCGAGCGGGAGTTACCCCAATGAGCAGTTCTTC
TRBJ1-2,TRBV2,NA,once,CASITGGRYGYTF,TGTGCCAGCATAACGGGGGGGCGATATGGCTACACCTTC
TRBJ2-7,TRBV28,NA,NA,CASTTGGFAYEQYF,TGTGCCAGCACGACCGGGGGATTCGCCTACGAGCAGTACTTC
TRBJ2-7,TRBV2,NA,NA,CASSGTTTSYEQYF,TGTGCCAGCAGTGGGACTACAACTTCCTACGAGCAGTACTTC
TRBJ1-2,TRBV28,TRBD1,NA,CASSSYGQVFIYGYTF,TGTGCCAGCAGTTCATATGGACAGGTCTTTATCTATGGCTACACCTTC